The TCR beta chain described here comes from a study of blood T cell repertoires in COVID-19. Turning to the study itself: Some COVID-19 samples were acute and others convalescent; all came from the United States, Italy and Spain. T cells, B-cell-depleted T cells, or PBMCs supplied cDNA or gDNA.

In the original analysis: Scientists estimated how many nucleated cells there were by amplifying reference gene primers. Profiled with immunoSEQ multiplex PCR; TCRdb holds only in-frame clones, not every one. From that table come the V and J calls and clone size; the DNA was used to work out D and trimming. The data contain 85,000 to 90,000 clones, approximately 78% of them seen just once; the ten biggest clones take up about 1.2%. The sequencing input was peripheral blood. The receptor was isolated from a woman older than 75 with acute or convalescent COVID-19.

The CDR3 sequence: CAISDQAHMNTEAFF. DNA for the CDR3: TGTGCCATCAGTGATCAGGCCCATATGAACACTGAAGCTTTCTTT. The V call is TRBV10-3, the J call TRBJ1-1; D is unclear. This CDR3 is 15 amino acids long. Germline V gene data show CDR1 as ENHRY and CDR2 as SYGVKD. The V end lost 3 bases, the J end lost 0 bases, and 11 bases lay between the germline ends.